This T cell receptor beta chain was retrieved from a study of spatial heterogeneity in lung cancer. Turning to the study itself: Detection consistently yielded more beta chains than alpha chains. Study-wide results and limits: For expanded intratumoral alpha and beta TCRs, counts tracked tumor mutation counts.

Unmatched junction bases numbered 1, after V lost 7 bases and J lost 5 bases. The CDR3 is made up of 12 amino acids. Germline V gene sequence: CDR1 MNHEY, CDR2 SMNVEV (reference sequence). The library protocol tagged each TCR cDNA with a unique molecular identifier. TCRdb itself ran the 5' RACE reads through MiXCR, one entry per CDR3 protein. The sample consists of fewer than 11,000 distinct CDR3 sequences, under 8.5% of them appearing once. By sample share, this clonotype is medium-sized. Its antigen is unknown. Sample time point: sample taken at primary tumor resection. Researchers sequenced whole RNA taken from tumor, nontumor lung or frozen PBMC without sorting.

V gene TRBV27 combines with J gene TRBJ2-3; 9 nucleotides line up with TRBD1. This sequence originates from a male donor with early-stage non-small cell lung cancer. Sequenced material: lung tumor tissue, taken at surgery. The CDR3 DNA reads TGTGCCAGCACGGACAGGGGAGATACGCAGTATTTT. Amino acids: CASTDRGDTQYF.